These 21 T cell receptor beta chains came from one sample sequenced in a study of cytomegalovirus exposure and HLA in healthy donors (dated by TCRdb to about 2017). The library was produced with the immunoSEQ multiplex PCR assay. For the multiplex PCR, a mixture combining 60 forward primers for TCR Vbeta segments and 13 reverse primers for TCR Jbeta segments was used. What TCRdb holds here is the immuneACCESS table cut down to in-frame rearrangements. Part of the clones is not present; checked against another copy, under half of the missing clones reflect an unresolved V gene, and the others are unexplained. The sample table lists about 200,000 clones, over 65% of them with a count of one. The top ten constitute roughly 3% of the sample. The source material was PBMCs. These receptors were obtained from a woman in her 30s in good health and CMV-seronegative.

The chain recombines TRBV2 with TRBJ1-5, with 9 bases that match TRBD1. Germline assignment: CDR1 SNHLY and CDR2 FYNNEI. V shed 6 bases and J 5 bases; nucleotides not matched to a gene: 8. The CDR3 extends over 15 amino acids. The CDR3 DNA is TGTGCCAGCAGCATAAGGACAGGGGAGTATCAGCCCCAGCATTTT. It codes for CASSIRTGEYQPQHF.

This clone was found a few times. J is TRBJ1-2 and V is TRBV6-1; D gene uncertain. CDR3 size: 12 residues. Germline lookup yields CDR1 MNHNS and CDR2 SASEGT. V was pared by 8 bases and J by 0 bases, with 7 bases between. The CDR3 DNA is TGTGCCAGCGTTCGGGCTAACTATGGCTACACCTTC. It encodes CASVRANYGYTF.

V usage is TRBV27 and J usage is TRBJ1-2; 12 positions agree with TRBD1. This CDR3 comprises 18 residues. V lost 5 bases, J lost 4 bases, and 14 bases stayed unmatched. In germline, CDR1 is MNHEY, CDR2 SMNVEV (reference sequence). The CDR3 sequence is CASSILTGQGAGAYGYTF. The CDR3 DNA follows: TGTGCCAGCAGTATCCTTACGGGACAGGGGGCGGGAGCCTATGGCTACACCTTC.

This sequence joins TRBV18 and TRBJ2-7; D remains ambiguous. Germline loops: CDR1 KGHSH, CDR2 LQKENI. This CDR3 is 15 amino acids long. V gave up 3 bases and J gave up 2 bases, with 14 bases separating them. CDR3 coding DNA: TGTGCCAGCTCACCGTCACTACCGTCGACCTACGAGCAGTACTTC. It encodes CASSPSLPSTYEQYF.

The chain is built from TRBV28 and TRBJ2-7; TRBD1 is a possible D gene (5 bases). CDR1 is MDHEN, CDR2 SYDVKM, per germline. The CDR3 runs 13 residues. V gave up 4 bases and J gave up 1 base, with 8 bases separating them. CDR3 protein: CASSSGWSYEQYF. CDR3 nucleotides: TGTGCCAGCAGTTCAGGGTGGTCCTACGAGCAGTACTTC. The complete variable domain, with remaining parts taken from reference TRBV28 and TRBJ2-7, reads DVKVTQSSRYLVKRTGEKVFLECVQDMDHENMFWYRQDPGLGLRLIYFSYDVKMKEKGDIPEGYSVSREKKERFSLILESASTNQTSMYLCASSSGWSYEQYFGPGTRLTVT.

The chain couples TRBV2 to TRBJ1-5; D ambiguous. Germline V lookup: CDR1 SNHLY, CDR2 FYNNEI. Trimming left V 3 bases short and J 7 bases short, with 10 bases between. The CDR3 length is 13 residues. Here the CDR3 DNA reads TGTGCCAGCAGTGACAGGTTCCGGCAGCCCCAGCATTTT. Amino acids: CASSDRFRQPQHF.

This sequence joins TRBV18 and TRBJ2-1; TRBD2 matches 9 bases. CDR1 is KGHSH, CDR2 LQKENI, per germline. Losses at the gene ends were 4 bases for V and 9 bases for J; bases not matched to a gene: 19. The length of the CDR3 is 18 residues. The DNA of the CDR3 is TGTGCCAGCTCACTCGCTTACATGACTAGCGGAGTGTCGGGTGAGCAGTTCTTC. This encodes CASSLAYMTSGVSGEQFF.

In nucleotides, the CDR3 is TGTGCCAGCAGTTACCCCGGGACAGGGGGTCGGGAGCAGTTCTTC. Protein sequence: CASSYPGTGGREQFF. The V call is TRBV6-6, the J call TRBJ2-1, with TRBD1 matching over 11 bases. Germline V gene sequence: CDR1 MNHNY, CDR2 SVGAGI (reference sequence). This CDR3 contains 15 residues. Losses at the gene ends were 2 bases for V and 10 bases for J; bases not matched to a gene: 7.

This sequence joins TRBV10-3 and TRBJ2-3, with D unclear. This CDR3 is 15 amino acids long. Germline assignment: CDR1 ENHRY and CDR2 SYGVKD. Trimming removed 9 bases at V and 0 bases at J, with 16 bases between. The CDR3: CAISLQPRSTDTQYF. The CDR3 DNA is TGTGCCATATCCCTACAGCCCCGGAGCACAGATACGCAGTATTTT.

This clone was counted a few times. The chain employs TRBV10-2 and TRBJ2-5, with D perhaps TRBD2 (5 bases). The end of the DNA fits TRBJ2-7 better, so the J call may be wrong. The germline V gene encodes CDR1 WSHSY and CDR2 SAAADI. This CDR3 contains 15 residues. CDR3: CASSRVGRVHYEQYF. The CDR3 coding sequence is TGCGCCAGCAGTCGGGTCGGGCGGGTGCACTACGAGCAGTACTTC.

The rearrangement joins TRBV11-1 to TRBJ2-5; 10 bases match TRBD2. The germline gives CDR1 SGHAT, CDR2 FQDESV (reference sequence). The CDR3 consists of 16 residues. Unmatched junction bases numbered 8, after V lost 3 bases and J lost 4 bases. For the CDR3, the DNA is TGTGCCAGCAGCTTGTCCAGCGGGGGGGGGCGAGAGACCCAGTACTTC. This codes for CASSLSSGGGRETQYF.

This clone occurred once. V gene TRBV7-9 combines with J gene TRBJ1-1; 8 bases map to TRBD1. Trimming took 0 bases from V and 3 from J; bases not matched to a gene: 6. This CDR3 has 16 residues. Germline V gene sequence: CDR1 SEHNR, CDR2 FQNEAQ (reference sequence). CDR3 DNA: TGTGCCAGCAGCTTAGCGTTGAAACAGGGGGACACTGAAGCTTTCTTT. Encoded protein: CASSLALKQGDTEAFF. Drawing the rest from reference TRBV7-9 and TRBJ1-1, the complete variable domain is DTGVSQNPRHKITKRGQNVTFRCDPISEHNRLYWYRQTLGQGPEFLTYFQNEAQLEKSRLLSDRFSAERPKGSFSTLEIQRTEQGDSAMYLCASSLALKQGDTEAFFGQGTRLTVV.

The chain links TRBV9 to TRBJ2-7, with 9 bases aligning to TRBD2. CDR1 is SGDLS, CDR2 YYNGEE, per germline. V lost 0 bases, J lost 3 bases, and 7 bases stayed unmatched. The CDR3 has 16 amino acids. The CDR3 DNA reads as TGTGCCAGCAGCGTAGAGGGGCTAGCGGGGATCTACGAGCAGTACTTC. Protein sequence: CASSVEGLAGIYEQYF.

V usage is TRBV15 and J usage is TRBJ2-7; 7 bases align to TRBD1. The CDR3 length is 14 residues. The germline V gene encodes CDR1 LNHNV and CDR2 YYDKDF (reference sequence). V was clipped by 5 bases and J by 3 bases; unmatched bases: 7. The CDR3: CATSLRQGVYEQYF. The CDR3 DNA sequence: TGTGCCACCAGCCTGCGACAGGGTGTCTACGAGCAGTACTTC. Supplemented by reference TRBV15 and TRBJ2-7, the full variable domain reads DAMVIQNPRYQVTQFGKPVTLSCSQTLNHNVMYWYQQKSSQAPKLLFHYYDKDFNNEADTPDNFQSRRPNTSFCFLDIRSPGLGDTAMYLCATSLRQGVYEQYFGPGTRLTVT.

The chain has TRBV27 and TRBJ2-1; 7 bases are a match to TRBD2. V trimming: 5 bases; J trimming: 7 bases; junction bases outside the gene matches: 23. Germline values: CDR1 MNHEY, CDR2 SMNVEV (reference sequence). The CDR3 consists of 19 residues. The CDR3 region has the DNA TGTGCCAGCAGTCCCCTCTTGGTTGGCGGGAGACCTCGGTCAAATGAGCAGTTCTTC. Translated: CASSPLLVGGRPRSNEQFF.

The chain uses TRBV27 and TRBJ1-5, with TRBD1 matching over 7 bases. V was pared by 3 bases and J by 5 bases, with 7 bases of the junction left unmatched. Germline V CDR1 and CDR2: MNHEY, SMNVEV (reference sequence). The CDR3 length is 15 residues. The CDR3 DNA reads as TGTGCCAGCAGTTTTATCGGCAGGGGGGATCAGCCCCAGCATTTT. It specifies CASSFIGRGDQPQHF.

This clone occurred a few times. The chain joins TRBV5-6 to TRBJ2-7, with 13 bases lining up with TRBD2. Germline V gene sequence: CDR1 SGHDT, CDR2 YYEEEE. The V and J ends lost 4 bases and 5 bases, in that order; junction bases with no gene match: 12. The CDR3 is 17 residues long. DNA for the CDR3: TGTGCCAGCAGCAGATGGACTAGCGGGAGTTTTAAGAACGAGCAGTACTTC. It codes for CASSRWTSGSFKNEQYF. The variable domain in full, with the rest retrieved from reference TRBV5-6 and TRBJ2-7, is DAGVTQSPTHLIKTRGQQVTLRCSPKSGHDTVSWYQQALGQGPQFIFQYYEEEERQRGNFPDRFSGHQFPNYSSELNVNALLLGDSALYLCASSRWTSGSFKNEQYFGPGTRLTVT.

V usage is TRBV15 and J usage is TRBJ2-2; TRBD2 might be the D (6 bases). This CDR3 comprises 15 residues. CDR1 is LNHNV and CDR2 is YYDKDF in the germline V gene (reference sequence). V dropped 3 bases and J dropped 4 bases, with 12 bases sitting between them. This CDR3 reads CATSRGNGGTGELFF. The CDR3 region has the DNA TGTGCCACCAGCAGGGGTAACGGGGGCACCGGGGAGCTGTTTTTT.

The chain is built from TRBV5-1 and TRBJ1-1; 8 nucleotides match TRBD1. Germline V gene data show CDR1 as SGHRS and CDR2 as YFSETQ. The CDR3 has 16 amino acids. After removal of 4 bases from V and 8 bases from J, the junction contained 16 bases not matched to a gene. The CDR3 nucleotides are TGCGCCAGCAGCCCGACAGGGGAGGGTATACCATGGGAAGCTTTCTTT. Residues: CASSPTGEGIPWEAFF.

The CDR3 here is CAISADSAMSGYTF. The CDR3 DNA reads as TGTGCCATCAGTGCTGACAGCGCTATGAGCGGCTACACCTTC. The chain joins TRBV10-3 to TRBJ1-2, with D perhaps matching TRBD1 (5 bases). Per the germline V gene, CDR1 is ENHRY and CDR2 is SYGVKD. CDR3 length equals 14 residues. Trimming took off 4 bases at V and 8 bases at J, with 17 bases between the two ends.

V gene TRBV23-1 combines with J gene TRBJ2-7, with D maybe TRBD1 (6 bases). TRBV23-1 is identified as an open reading frame with a role that is uncertain. Trimming left V 3 bases short and J 3 bases short, with 21 bases between. The CDR3 totals 17 residues. CDR3 sequence: CASSQTIQGEAVYEQYF. The CDR3 DNA sequence: TGCGCCAGCAGTCAGACTATACAGGGAGAGGCCGTCTACGAGCAGTACTTC.